A selection of T cell receptor beta chains follows, all from one sample in a study of T cells after yellow fever vaccination. TCRdb passed the 5' RACE reads through MiXCR, listing each CDR3 protein once. The sample lists hundreds of thousands of distinct CDR3 sequences; roughly an eighth were seen once. Source: PBMCs, taken on the day of the yellow fever booster vaccination. These receptor sequences come from a young man who received the YFV17D yellow fever vaccine. Each CDR3 is given with its conserved first and last residue. D genes are given only for firm matches. Clone size is stated in some rows and not others, as once, few, many or a class when expanded.

j_call v_call d_call clone_size cdr3_aa cdr3_nt
TRBJ2-1 TRBV12-3/TRBV12-4 TRBD2 . CASRTLAEYIDEQFF TGTGCCAGCAGGACACTAGCGGAGTATATTGATGAGCAGTTCTTC
TRBJ2-3 TRBV20-1 . few CSARDSETDTQYF TGCAGTGCTAGAGACTCCGAGACAGATACGCAGTATTTT
TRBJ2-3 TRBV20-1 . few CSARTQGGGTDTQYF TGCAGTGCTAGAACGCAGGGGGGAGGCACAGATACGCAGTATTTT
TRBJ2-7 TRBV15 TRBD2 . CATSIGGSSYEQYF TGTGCCACCAGCATCGGGGGGAGCTCCTACGAGCAGTACTTC
TRBJ2-5 TRBV29-1 . few CSVAKETQYF TGCAGCGTGGCGAAAGAGACCCAGTACTTC
TRBJ2-5 TRBV27 . . CASSLLEDQETQYF TGTGCCAGCAGTTTATTAGAAGACCAAGAGACCCAGTACTTC
TRBJ2-1 TRBV7-3 . many CASSPGTAYNEQFF TGTGCCAGCAGCCCCGGGACTGCCTACAATGAGCAGTTCTTC
TRBJ2-7 TRBV7-2 . . CASSFRGMELDEQYF TGTGCCAGCAGTTTCCGCGGGATGGAATTGGACGAGCAGTACTTC
TRBJ2-5 TRBV7-3 TRBD2 few CASSDQRGETQYF TGTGCCAGCAGCGACCAGCGGGGTGAGACCCAGTACTTC
TRBJ1-5 TRBV6-1 . many CASSSHPWSNQPQHF TGTGCCAGCAGCTCTCACCCGTGGAGCAATCAGCCCCAGCATTTT
TRBJ2-5 TRBV14 . few CASSQAIQETQYF TGTGCCAGCAGCCAAGCCATCCAAGAGACCCAGTACTTC
TRBJ2-3 TRBV20-1 TRBD2 few CSANQLSSGTTWITDTQYF TGCAGTGCTAACCAGTTATCTAGCGGGACGACCTGGATCACAGATACGCAGTATTTT
TRBJ2-3 TRBV5-1 . many CASSLLGVSDTQYF TGCGCCAGCAGCTTGTTGGGGGTCTCAGATACGCAGTATTTT
TRBJ2-7 TRBV9 . many CASSPSWGGGTGEEYF .
TRBJ2-4 TRBV20-1 . few CSASQGLAKNIQYF TGCAGTGCTTCCCAGGGTCTAGCCAAAAACATTCAGTACTTC
TRBJ1-5 TRBV4-3 . many CASSQGLSLDQPQHF TGCGCCAGCAGCCAAGGGCTCTCCCTGGATCAGCCCCAGCATTTT
TRBJ2-1 TRBV5-6 . few CASRVTPTGYNEQFF TGTGCCAGCAGGGTAACCCCAACAGGGTACAATGAGCAGTTCTTC
TRBJ1-2 TRBV20-1 TRBD1 . CCAVDRATQPSYGYTF TGCTGTGCTGTAGACAGGGCAACCCAGCCTAGCTATGGCTACACCTTC
TRBJ2-2 TRBV12-3/TRBV12-4 . few CASRLSGNTGELFF TGTGCCAGCAGACTGAGCGGGAACACCGGGGAGCTGTTTTTT
TRBJ2-1 TRBV24-1 . . CATSAAGAEQFF TGTGCCACCAGTGCGGCAGGAGCTGAGCAGTTCTTC
TRBJ1-5 TRBV18 . . CASSPWPPGNNQPQHF TGTGCCAGCTCACCATGGCCACCGGGTAACAATCAGCCCCAGCATTTT
TRBJ2-2 TRBV6-5 . few CASSSARLTGELFF TGTGCCAGCAGTTCAGCAAGACTCACCGGGGAGCTGTTTTTT
TRBJ2-2 TRBV14 TRBD1 few CASRPGQMNTGELFF TGTGCCAGCAGACCGGGACAGATGAACACCGGGGAGCTGTTTTTT
TRBJ1-6 TRBV7-9 TRBD1 few CASGRTGDNSPLHF TGTGCCAGCGGACGGACAGGAGATAATTCACCCCTCCACTTT
TRBJ2-5 TRBV5-4 TRBD2 . CASSPQLGLASGKTQYF TGTGCCAGCAGCCCTCAACTGGGACTAGCGAGTGGAAAGACCCAGTACTTC
TRBJ2-2 TRBV11-2 TRBD2 . CASSLGGGWAGELFF TGTGCCAGCAGCTTGGGCGGGGGTTGGGCCGGGGAGCTGTTTTTT
TRBJ2-7 TRBV11-2 TRBD1 few CASSWGQGYEQYF TGTGCCAGCAGCTGGGGACAGGGCTACGAGCAGTACTTC
TRBJ2-7 TRBV5-1 . many CASSLEAGTSYEQYF TGCGCCAGCAGCTTGGAAGCCGGGACAAGCTACGAGCAGTACTTC
TRBJ1-5 TRBV10-3 . few CAISDRGSVNQPQHF TGTGCCATCAGTGACAGGGGCAGTGTCAATCAGCCCCAGCATTTT
TRBJ2-1 TRBV9 TRBD2 . CASSVYPGTSVYNEQFF TGTGCCAGCAGCGTATACCCCGGGACTAGCGTTTACAATGAGCAGTTCTTC
TRBJ2-7 TRBV21-1 . . CASSEGIRYEQYF TGTGCCAGCAGCGAGGGGATCAGATACGAGCAGTACTTC
TRBJ2-7 TRBV7-6 . . CASSLHNGVNEQYF TGTGCCAGCAGTCTCCACAACGGGGTTAACGAGCAGTACTTC
TRBJ2-5 TRBV18 TRBD2 . CASSPPGLAGLQETQYF TGTGCCAGCTCACCACCGGGACTAGCGGGCCTCCAAGAGACCCAGTACTTC
TRBJ1-1 TRBV21-1 . . CASSPSQRPWATEAFF TGTGCCAGCAGCCCCTCCCAGCGGCCCTGGGCCACTGAAGCTTTCTTT
TRBJ2-1 TRBV20-1 . . CSASFFSVQAHGQIDNEQFF TGCAGTGCTAGTTTTTTTTCCGTGCAGGCCCACGGTCAGATAGACAATGAGCAGTTCTTC
TRBJ2-7 TRBV28 . many CASSFFGRSYEQYF TGTGCCAGCAGTTTCTTCGGCAGATCCTACGAGCAGTACTTC
TRBJ2-1 TRBV6-6 . . CASSPEDEQFF TGTGCCAGCTCGCCGGAGGATGAGCAGTTCTTC
TRBJ2-1 TRBV6-1 TRBD2 . CASSDFTGGTINEQFF TGTGCCAGCAGTGATTTTACGGGAGGCACTATCAATGAGCAGTTCTTC
TRBJ1-3 TRBV28 . few CASSFMGADGNTIYF TGTGCCAGCAGTTTCATGGGGGCAGATGGAAACACCATATATTTT
TRBJ2-1 TRBV5-4 TRBD2 . CASSLASGIHNEQFF TGTGCCAGCAGCTTGGCTAGCGGGATACACAATGAGCAGTTCTTC
TRBJ2-7 TRBV9 TRBD1 . CASSAGDRLGYEQYF TGTGCCAGCAGCGCGGGGGACAGGTTGGGCTACGAGCAGTACTTC
TRBJ2-7 TRBV20-1 . . CSARDRVASHEQYF TGCAGTGCTAGAGATCGGGTAGCTTCCCACGAGCAGTACTTC